Detailed here is one T cell receptor (beta chain). These data are taken from a study of blood T cell repertoires in COVID-19. Study overall: Whether acute or convalescent, the COVID-19 samples came from the United States, Italy and Spain. PBMCs, B-cell-depleted T cells, or T cells provided the cDNA or gDNA that made up the material.

V shed 6 bases and J shed 7 bases, with 28 bases lying between them. CDR1 is MDHEN and CDR2 is SYDVKM in the germline V gene. There are 18 residues in the CDR3. The authors' processing: Estimated nucleated cell counts came from reference gene primer amplification. TCRdb's copy holds only in-frame clones and misses some; the assay was immunoSEQ multiplex PCR. That table gives V, J and clone size, and the DNA gave D and trimming. The table records 35,000 to 45,000 clones, 76% of them present only once. This receptor was taken from a man between 65 and 85 years old with active or convalescent COVID-19. The chain employs TRBV28 and TRBJ1-5, with a tentative D call TRBD1 (5 bases). The sequencing sample was made of peripheral blood. The DNA for the CDR3 is TGTGCCAGCAGCGGGGGTCTTTTGACCGTGGGTAAAAAGCAGCCCCAGCATTTT. This codes for CASSGGLLTVGKKQPQHF.